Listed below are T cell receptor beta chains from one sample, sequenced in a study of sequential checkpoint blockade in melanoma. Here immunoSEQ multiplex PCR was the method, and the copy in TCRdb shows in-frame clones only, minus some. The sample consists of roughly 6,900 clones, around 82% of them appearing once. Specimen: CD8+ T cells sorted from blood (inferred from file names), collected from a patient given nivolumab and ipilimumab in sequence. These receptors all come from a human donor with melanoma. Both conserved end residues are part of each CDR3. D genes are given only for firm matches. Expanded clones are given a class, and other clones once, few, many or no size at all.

CASSLEGARGNTIYF	TGTGCCAGCAGTTTAGAGGGGGCAAGAGGAAACACCATATATTTT	NA	15	TRBV27	TRBD1	TRBJ1-3
CASRAGGGSYEQYF	TGTGCCAGCAGAGCTGGGGGGGGGTCCTACGAGCAGTACTTC	few	14	TRBV6-4	TRBD2	TRBJ2-7
CASSWTSTGELFF	TGTGCCAGTAGTTGGACAAGCACCGGGGAGCTGTTTTTT	few	13	TRBV19	NA	TRBJ2-2
CASSGRGVGYTF	TGTGCCAGCAGTGGCAGGGGTGTCGGCTACACCTTC	NA	12	TRBV2	NA	TRBJ1-2
CASESVRLRREVYEQYF	TGTGCTAGTGAGTCGGTACGTCTGCGGCGGGAAGTATACGAGCAGTACTTC	once	17	TRBV12-5	NA	TRBJ2-7
CASSVSGSGSYEQYF	TGTGCCAGCAGTGTTAGTGGGAGTGGCTCCTACGAGCAGTACTTC	few	15	TRBV6-1	NA	TRBJ2-7
CASSLPSSYEQYF	TGTGCCAGCAGCTTGCCTAGCTCCTACGAGCAGTACTTC	NA	13	TRBV5-6	NA	TRBJ2-7
CASSHGGSGQFF	TGTGCCAGCAGTCACGGAGGGTCCGGGCAGTTCTTC	NA	12	TRBV6-6	NA	TRBJ2-1
CASSYGSTGELFF	TGTGCCAGCAGTTATGGGAGCACCGGGGAGCTGTTTTTT	few	13	TRBV6-5	NA	TRBJ2-2
CASSFRGTDTQYF	TGTGCCAGCAGCTTCAGGGGTACGGATACGCAGTATTTT	NA	13	TRBV11-3	NA	TRBJ2-3
CASGGEASSGNTIYF	TGTGCCAGCGGCGGGGAGGCCAGCTCTGGAAACACCATATATTTT	NA	15	TRBV9	NA	TRBJ1-3
CASSLGGISSTDTQYF	TGTGCCAGCAGCTTAGGGGGGATATCTAGCACAGATACGCAGTATTTT	NA	16	TRBV7-3	NA	TRBJ2-3
CATSSEVRGLNTEAFF	TGTGCCACCAGCAGTGAAGTACGGGGTCTTAACACTGAAGCTTTCTTT	NA	16	TRBV15	NA	TRBJ1-1
CATSPGQGAGEQFF	TGTGCCACCTCTCCGGGACAGGGGGCGGGGGAGCAGTTCTTC	NA	14	TRBV19	TRBD1	TRBJ2-1
CASSLYGGIPNQPQHF	TGCGCCAGCAGCTTGTATGGGGGGATCCCCAATCAGCCCCAGCATTTT	NA	16	TRBV5-1	NA	TRBJ1-5
CASSRGTLGNQPQHF	TGTGCCAGCAGCCGTGGGACTTTGGGGAATCAGCCCCAGCATTTT	NA	15	TRBV7-9	NA	TRBJ1-5
CASSLSGDTQYF	TGTGCCAGCAGCCTTAGTGGAGATACGCAGTATTTT	NA	12	TRBV9	NA	TRBJ2-3
CASHNSGSSYEQYF	TGTGCCAGCCACAATAGCGGGAGCTCCTACGAGCAGTACTTC	NA	14	TRBV6-1	TRBD2	TRBJ2-7
CASRQGLRYNEQFF	TGTGCCAGCCGACAGGGTCTACGCTACAATGAGCAGTTCTTC	NA	14	TRBV2	TRBD1	TRBJ2-1
CASSLWKLAGRNEQFF	TGTGCCAGCAGCCTCTGGAAACTAGCGGGAAGGAATGAGCAGTTCTTC	NA	16	TRBV7-8	TRBD2	TRBJ2-1
CASSLGGLAPGELFF	TGCGCCAGCAGCTTGGGGGGACTAGCCCCCGGGGAGCTGTTTTTT	NA	15	TRBV5-1	TRBD2	TRBJ2-2
CASSSSAGLAVYEQFF	TGTGCCAGCAGCTCCTCCGCGGGACTAGCGGTTTATGAGCAGTTCTTC	NA	16	TRBV7-9	TRBD2	TRBJ2-1
CASSQDVAGGQETQYF	TGTGCCAGCAGCCAAGACGTAGCGGGGGGCCAAGAGACCCAGTACTTC	NA	16	TRBV4-1	TRBD2	TRBJ2-5
CAVLAGGFSTDTQYF	TGTGCCGTACTAGCGGGAGGGTTCAGCACAGATACGCAGTATTTT	few	15	TRBV6-1	TRBD2	TRBJ2-3
CASSPGTSDMYF	TGTGCCAGCAGCCCAGGGACTAGCGATATGTACTTC	NA	12	TRBV7-9	TRBD2	TRBJ2-5
CASSVGGANYGYTF	TGTGCCAGCAGCGTAGGTGGAGCGAACTATGGCTACACCTTC	NA	14	TRBV9	NA	TRBJ1-2
CASSPGLPNGQFF	TGTGCCAGCAGTCCCGGACTACCCAATGGGCAGTTCTTC	NA	13	TRBV6-5	NA	TRBJ2-1
CAISESVEEQYF	TGTGCCATCAGTGAGTCGGTGGAGGAACAGTACTTC	NA	12	TRBV10-3	NA	TRBJ2-7
CASSLQGQGAQNEQFF	TGTGCCAGCAGCTTGCAGGGACAGGGGGCGCAGAATGAGCAGTTCTTC	NA	16	TRBV5-4	TRBD1	TRBJ2-1
CASSSTYEQYF	TGTGCCAGCAGCTCAACCTACGAGCAGTACTTC	NA	11	TRBV5-6	NA	TRBJ2-7
CASGLDPGGTSSYEQYF	TGTGCTAGTGGTTTGGACCCGGGCGGGACTAGCTCCTACGAGCAGTACTTC	NA	17	TRBV12-5	TRBD2	TRBJ2-7
CASSLYQGALNEQFF	TGTGCCAGCAGTTTATATCAGGGGGCGCTTAATGAGCAGTTCTTC	NA	15	TRBV28	TRBD1	TRBJ2-1
CASSNLAGVGEQYF	TGTGCCAGCAGCAATTTAGCGGGAGTGGGGGAGCAGTACTTC	NA	14	TRBV6-5	TRBD2	TRBJ2-7
CASSLAGEAYEQYF	TGTGCCAGCAGTTTAGCGGGCGAGGCCTACGAGCAGTACTTC	NA	14	TRBV27	NA	TRBJ2-7
CASRSRGSYEQYF	TGTGCCAGCAGGAGTAGGGGCTCCTACGAGCAGTACTTC	once	13	TRBV6-1	NA	TRBJ2-7
CASSALPGQGSYEQYF	TGTGCCAGCAGTGCTTTACCGGGACAGGGGTCCTACGAGCAGTACTTC	NA	16	TRBV6-1	TRBD1	TRBJ2-7
CASSELGTASYEQYF	TGTGCCAGCAGTGAACTTGGGACAGCCTCCTACGAGCAGTACTTC	NA	15	TRBV6-1	TRBD1	TRBJ2-7
CASRRTGTSGETQYF	TGTGCCAGCAGGCGTACCGGGACTTCGGGAGAGACCCAGTACTTC	NA	15	TRBV6-1	NA	TRBJ2-5
CASSRGPESGEGPYEQYF	TGTGCCAGCAGCCGAGGCCCCGAAAGCGGGGAGGGTCCCTACGAGCAGTACTTC	NA	18	TRBV5-7	TRBD2	TRBJ2-7
CASRQGAREQYF	TGTGCCAGCAGACAGGGGGCGCGGGAGCAGTACTTC	NA	12	TRBV7-9	TRBD1	TRBJ2-7
CASSIGQKEQPQHF	TGTGCCAGCAGCATTGGACAGAAAGAACAGCCCCAGCATTTT	NA	14	TRBV7-2	NA	TRBJ1-5
CASSFRGREQYF	TGTGCCAGCAGCTTTAGGGGGCGCGAGCAGTACTTC	NA	12	TRBV7-2	TRBD1	TRBJ2-7